One sample yielded the 2 T cell receptor beta chains listed below, sequenced in a study of blood T cell repertoires in COVID-19. The protocol was immunoSEQ multiplex PCR, while the TCRdb copy is restricted to in-frame clones and leaves out a portion. Of over 90,000 clones listed, 89% were seen once; the top ten hold roughly 3.6%. The specimen sequenced was peripheral blood. Receptors originate from a woman aged 60-75 years with acute or convalescent COVID-19.

The chain has TRBV6-5 and TRBJ1-5, with D tentatively TRBD1 (5 bases). Trimming shortened V by 5 bases and J by 7 bases, and 15 bases separated the two germline ends. The germline CDR1 and CDR2 sequences are MNHEY and SVGAGI. The CDR3 contains 14 residues. The CDR3 DNA reads TGTGCCAGCAGTCAGTCCCAGGGAGGACAGCCCCAGCATTTT. Protein product: CASSQSQGGQPQHF.

V gene TRBV2 combines with J gene TRBJ2-5; D might be TRBD1 (5 bases). V dropped 4 bases and J dropped 4 bases, with 16 bases sitting between them. Germline V gene data show CDR1 as SNHLY and CDR2 as FYNNEI. The CDR3 has 15 residues. In nucleotides, the CDR3 is TGTGCCAGCAGTGGTCCTGCCAGGGTGGCAGAGACCCAGTACTTC. This gives the protein CASSGPARVAETQYF.